The rows below give T cell receptor beta chains drawn from one sample of a study of T cell clones after liver transplantation. The protocol was immunoSEQ multiplex PCR, while the TCRdb copy is restricted to in-frame clones and leaves out a portion. The sample lists 25,000 to 35,000 clones; around 95% were seen once. The sequences come from CD8+ T cells from blood, collected 12 months after liver transplant. These receptors were taken from a human patient who received a liver transplant. Some T cells may be the graft donor's. Both conserved end residues are part of each CDR3. Each record gives: clone size, V gene, D gene, J gene, CDR3 protein, CDR3 DNA. The D gene is left open where the match is weak. Clone size is shown for a subset of rows, as once, few, many or a class of expanded clone.

NA	TRBV2	NA	TRBJ2-7	CATRGRHEQYF	TGTGCCACCAGGGGCCGTCACGAGCAGTACTTC
NA	TRBV11-3	NA	TRBJ1-1	CASSPGGYTEAFF	TGTGCCAGCAGCCCGGGGGGGTACACTGAAGCTTTCTTT
NA	TRBV6-5	NA	TRBJ2-1	CASSVRSSNNEQFF	TGTGCCAGCAGTGTGAGGAGCTCAAACAATGAGCAGTTCTTC
NA	TRBV4-1	TRBD1	TRBJ2-7	CASRPGQGAYEQYF	TGCGCCAGCAGGCCGGGACAGGGGGCCTACGAGCAGTACTTC
NA	TRBV11-3	TRBD1	TRBJ2-7	CASSFPGQGICEQYF	TGTGCCAGCAGCTTCCCGGGACAGGGTATTTGCGAGCAGTACTTC
NA	TRBV7-2	NA	TRBJ2-7	CASSLLLTFPAYEQYF	TGTGCCAGCAGCTTACTCCTCACCTTCCCCGCCTACGAGCAGTACTTC
NA	TRBV6-1	NA	TRBJ2-3	CASSEVGLATSTDTQYF	TGTGCCAGCAGTGAAGTGGGTTTAGCGACTAGCACAGATACGCAGTATTTT
NA	TRBV21-1	NA	TRBJ2-4	CASSKGVEDREYF	TGTGCCAGCAGCAAAGGGGTGGAGGACAGGGAGTACTTC
NA	TRBV7-8	TRBD2	TRBJ2-1	CASSSSGTSVYNEQFF	TGTGCCAGCAGCTCATCCGGGACTAGCGTCTACAATGAGCAGTTCTTC
NA	TRBV27	NA	TRBJ2-4	CASRPGGSKNIQYF	TGTGCCAGCAGGCCCGGGGGCTCCAAAAACATTCAGTACTTC
NA	TRBV4-1	TRBD1	TRBJ2-5	CASSRGTGQETQYF	TGCGCCAGCAGCAGGGGGACAGGGCAAGAGACCCAGTACTTC
NA	TRBV5-1	NA	TRBJ1-2	CASCCPDTPEIGYTF	TGCGCCAGCTGTTGCCCGGACACCCCGGAGATTGGCTACACCTTC
NA	TRBV7-9	NA	TRBJ2-1	CASSLASGYNEQFF	TGTGCCAGCAGCTTAGCTAGCGGCTACAATGAGCAGTTCTTC
NA	TRBV29-1	TRBD2	TRBJ2-1	CSVEGSRGRGNEQFF	TGCAGCGTTGAAGGGAGTCGGGGGAGGGGCAATGAGCAGTTCTTC
NA	TRBV21-1	NA	TRBJ2-7	CASSKSGRAGTYEQYF	TGTGCCAGCAGCAAAAGCGGGAGGGCCGGGACCTACGAGCAGTACTTC
once	TRBV4-1	NA	TRBJ2-7	CASRNLGLASSSYEQYF	TGCGCCAGCAGAAACCTGGGGCTAGCGTCAAGCTCCTACGAGCAGTACTTC
NA	TRBV7-6	NA	TRBJ2-5	CASDPGPGRSQYF	TGTGCCAGCGATCCGGGCCCCGGTAGATCCCAGTACTTC
once	TRBV15	TRBD2	TRBJ2-7	CATSSTSGSSYEQYF	TGTGCCACCAGCAGCACTAGCGGGAGCTCGTACGAGCAGTACTTC
NA	TRBV27	NA	TRBJ2-7	CASRVGGGEQYF	TGTGCCAGCAGGGTGGGGGGCGGCGAGCAGTACTTC
NA	TRBV4-3	NA	TRBJ2-2	CASSQDQAGELFF	TGCGCCAGCAGCCAAGACCAGGCCGGGGAGCTGTTTTTT
NA	TRBV12-5	NA	TRBJ2-1	CASGLVLAYNEQFF	TGTGCTAGTGGTTTGGTACTGGCGTACAATGAGCAGTTCTTC
NA	TRBV7-9	NA	TRBJ2-7	CASSPRVVSGEQYF	TGTGCCAGCAGCCCGCGAGTTGTGTCTGGCGAGCAGTACTTC
NA	TRBV28	NA	TRBJ2-7	CASSFPRQGLYEQYF	TGTGCCAGCAGTTTTCCCCGGCAGGGCTTGTACGAGCAGTACTTC
NA	TRBV2	NA	TRBJ2-7	CASSLNEQYF	TGTGCCAGCAGTCTCAACGAGCAGTACTTC
NA	TRBV11-2	NA	TRBJ2-7	CASSLSPLHEQYF	TGTGCCAGCAGCTTGTCCCCCTTGCACGAGCAGTACTTC
NA	TRBV13	NA	TRBJ2-7	CASSLSVIGEQYF	TGTGCCAGCAGCTTGTCTGTCATCGGCGAGCAGTACTTC
NA	TRBV2	NA	TRBJ1-5	CASRRSNQPQHF	TGTGCCAGCAGGAGGAGCAATCAGCCCCAGCATTTT
NA	TRBV4-1	NA	TRBJ1-1	CASTQGPWGEAFF	TGCGCCAGCACCCAAGGACCATGGGGGGAAGCTTTCTTT
NA	TRBV7-6	TRBD2	TRBJ2-2	CASSTGTSGIGVNTGELFF	TGTGCCAGCAGCACCGGGACTAGCGGGATAGGAGTTAACACCGGGGAGCTGTTTTTT
NA	TRBV28	NA	TRBJ2-5	CASSLITGLVGLQETQYF	TGTGCCAGCAGTTTAATCACAGGGTTGGTGGGGTTACAAGAGACCCAGTACTTC
few	TRBV28	NA	TRBJ1-5	CASSFWVQPQHF	TGTGCCAGCAGTTTCTGGGTTCAGCCCCAGCATTTT
NA	TRBV7-9	TRBD2	TRBJ2-7	CASSHYLGRGYEQYF	TGTGCCAGCAGCCATTATCTGGGGAGGGGCTACGAGCAGTACTTC
NA	TRBV4-1	NA	TRBJ1-3	CASSQAGLMGNTIYF	TGCGCCAGCAGCCAAGCTGGGCTCATGGGAAACACCATATATTTT
few	TRBV7-9	NA	TRBJ1-2	CASSFSIQRSVYGYTF	TGTGCCAGCAGCTTTAGCATACAGCGGAGTGTCTATGGCTACACCTTC
NA	TRBV19	TRBD1	TRBJ1-2	CASSILQGAGGYTF	TGTGCCAGTAGCATCTTACAGGGGGCGGGTGGCTACACCTTC
NA	TRBV19	NA	TRBJ1-4	CASSFFSPEKLFF	TGTGCCAGTAGTTTCTTCTCTCCTGAAAAACTGTTTTTT
once	TRBV9	NA	TRBJ2-5	CASSVDIQETQYF	TGTGCCAGCAGCGTAGATATACAAGAGACCCAGTACTTC
NA	TRBV4-2	NA	TRBJ2-5	CASSQEDKSTQYF	TGTGCCAGCAGCCAAGAGGATAAGTCAACCCAGTACTTC
NA	TRBV7-2	NA	TRBJ1-1	CASSLDLMNTEAFF	TGTGCCAGCAGCTTAGATCTTATGAACACTGAAGCTTTCTTT
once	TRBV19	NA	TRBJ1-1	CASSRWGAMNTEAFF	TGTGCCAGTAGTCGGTGGGGGGCGATGAACACTGAAGCTTTCTTT
NA	TRBV30	NA	TRBJ1-4	CAFSGGEKLFF	TGTGCCTTCTCTGGGGGGGAAAAACTGTTTTTT
NA	TRBV18	TRBD2	TRBJ2-3	CASSPPYGTSGRGGGDTQYF	TGTGCCAGCTCACCACCGTACGGGACTAGCGGGAGAGGGGGCGGAGATACGCAGTATTTT
NA	TRBV11-2	NA	TRBJ2-7	CASSLDTAEQYF	TGTGCCAGCAGCTTAGATACGGCCGAGCAGTACTTC
NA	TRBV5-4	TRBD1	TRBJ2-7	CASSARTGGNYEQYF	TGTGCCAGCAGCGCCCGGACAGGAGGTAACTACGAGCAGTACTTC
NA	TRBV25-1	NA	TRBJ2-7	CASSEQGREYF	TGTGCCAGCAGTGAACAGGGAAGGGAGTACTTC
NA	TRBV7-2	NA	TRBJ1-4	CASSPDPGGANEKLFF	TGTGCCAGCAGCCCTGATCCCGGGGGTGCGAATGAAAAACTGTTTTTT
NA	TRBV6-5	NA	TRBJ2-7	CATRRGGDEQYF	TGTGCCACCCGAAGGGGTGGAGACGAGCAGTACTTC
NA	TRBV7-9	NA	TRBJ2-7	CASSLSQVEAYEQYF	TGTGCCAGCAGCTTATCGCAGGTGGAAGCCTACGAGCAGTACTTC
NA	TRBV4-1	NA	TRBJ2-1	CASSQTRSSYNEQFF	TGCGCCAGCAGCCAGACCCGGAGCTCCTACAATGAGCAGTTCTTC
NA	TRBV4-1	TRBD1	TRBJ1-2	CASSLGGQGYGYTF	TGCGCCAGCAGCCTAGGGGGACAGGGATATGGCTACACCTTC
once	TRBV5-5	TRBD1	TRBJ2-5	CASSLMYRGRLVGQETQYF	TGTGCCAGCAGCTTGATGTACAGGGGGCGTCTCGTGGGGCAAGAGACCCAGTACTTC
once	TRBV4-3	NA	TRBJ2-1	CASSQDSQYNEQFF	TGCGCCAGCAGCCAAGATAGTCAATACAATGAGCAGTTCTTC
once	TRBV27	TRBD2	TRBJ2-5	CASSSPGLAGETQYF	TGTGCCAGCAGTTCACCGGGACTAGCGGGAGAGACCCAGTACTTC